This TCR beta chain was sequenced in a study of Graves' ophthalmopathy and Graves' hyperthyroidism. From RNA, the CDR3 regions of TCR beta chains were amplified and sequenced. An opening RT-PCR round employed HTBI primers and preceded a second-round multiplex PCR. TCRdb re-called the multiplex PCR reads with MiXCR, one entry per CDR3 protein. The sample has about 370,000 distinct CDR3 sequences; approximately 18% are singletons. Losses at the gene ends were 3 bases for V and 3 bases for J; bases not matched to a gene: 12. Germline V gene sequence: CDR1 SGHDT, CDR2 YYEEEE. The CDR3 is 17 amino acids. The table lists this clonotype with many counts.

The origin of this receptor is an adult woman with stable Graves' hyperthyroidism. V is TRBV5-6 and J is TRBJ2-5; 9 bases agree with TRBD2. Material for sequencing was peripheral blood. The CDR3 loop is CASSSTSGRTIKETQYF. CDR3 nucleotide sequence: TGTGCCAGCAGCTCTACTAGCGGGCGTACAATCAAAGAGACCCAGTACTTC. The whole variable domain, filled in from reference TRBV5-6 and TRBJ2-5, reads DAGVTQSPTHLIKTRGQQVTLRCSPKSGHDTVSWYQQALGQGPQFIFQYYEEEERQRGNFPDRFSGHQFPNYSSELNVNALLLGDSALYLCASSSTSGRTIKETQYFGPGTRLLVL.